Below, 25 T cell receptor beta chains from the same sample are listed, as sequenced in a study of Graves' ophthalmopathy and Graves' hyperthyroidism. RNA transcripts served as template for amplifying TCR beta CDR3 sequences. RT-PCR with HTBI primers came first, then second-round multiplex PCR. TCRdb called the multiplex PCR reads again in MiXCR, with one record for every CDR3 protein. In the table there are around 1.1 million distinct CDR3 sequences, around a third of which are singletons. Sequencing was performed on peripheral blood or thyroid tissue (not recorded which). The receptor source for this set is an adult man with Graves' hyperthyroidism.

This clonotype was observed at least ten times. V gene TRBV5-1 combines with J gene TRBJ2-5; D ambiguous. The CDR3 consists of 15 residues. V was clipped by 0 bases and J by 1 base, with 10 bases between them. Germline V gene sequence: CDR1 SGHRS, CDR2 YFSETQ. The CDR3 here is CASSLVLGSQETQYF. CDR3 DNA: TGCGCCAGCAGCTTGGTCCTCGGATCCCAAGAGACCCAGTACTTC.

Many counts were recorded for this clonotype. J is TRBJ2-7 and V is TRBV10-3; D uncertain. Germline V gene data show CDR1 as ENHRY and CDR2 as SYGVKD. This CDR3 is 13 amino acids long. V was pared by 3 bases and J by 5 bases, with 11 bases between. CDR3 DNA: TGTGCCATCAGTGAAGAGATAGGCCACGAGCAGTACTTC. It specifies CAISEEIGHEQYF.

This clonotype came up many times. V is TRBV19 and J is TRBJ1-5; D perhaps matches TRBD1 (6 bases). Germline V lookup: CDR1 LNHDA, CDR2 SQIVND (reference sequence). The CDR3 extends over 15 amino acids. Trimming removed 2 bases at V and 4 bases at J, with 12 bases between. The CDR3 coding sequence is TGTGCCAGTAGTATACGGGGGGGCGAGAATCAGCCCCAGCATTTT. As protein: CASSIRGGENQPQHF.

This clonotype occurred a few times. V is TRBV5-1 and J is TRBJ2-7; D unclear. CDR3 size: 14 residues. V lost 1 base and J lost 6, with 14 bases in between. Germline V gene lookup returns CDR1 SGHRS and CDR2 YFSETQ. The CDR3 sequence: CASSLSKGFGEQYF. The DNA of the CDR3 is TGCGCCAGCAGCTTGTCTAAGGGTTTCGGCGAGCAGTACTTC.

This clonotype was picked up many times. The CDR3 nucleotides are TGTGCCAGCAGTTTTCCGGGTCCTCAAGAGACCCAGTACTTC. Translating it yields CASSFPGPQETQYF. This chain uses TRBV7-9 with TRBJ2-5; no definite D call. V lost 6 bases and J 2 bases, leaving 13 bases between the germline ends. CDR3 length: 14 amino acids. Germline CDR1 reads SEHNR; CDR2 reads FQNEAQ (reference sequence).

The chain uses TRBV4-1 and TRBJ1-6; D not certain. The germline V and J ends were trimmed by 5 bases and 1 base, with 12 bases remaining between them. The CDR3 loop spans 16 amino acids. Germline V CDR1 and CDR2: MGHRA, YSYEKL. CDR3 bases: TGCGCCAGCAGCTACTTAGAAGGATCCTATAATTCACCCCTCCACTTT. Translating gives CASSYLEGSYNSPLHF.

V is TRBV25-1 and J is TRBJ2-7; TRBD1 matches at 9 bases. V gave up 6 bases and J gave up 3 bases; unmatched junction bases: 9. Germline V gene sequence: CDR1 MGHDK, CDR2 SYGVNS. This CDR3 comprises 15 residues. In DNA, the CDR3 is TGTGCCAGCAGGTCAGACGGGACAGGGATCTACGAGCAGTACTTC. Its protein is CASRSDGTGIYEQYF.

This clonotype has at least ten counts. The V gene is TRBV29-1, the J gene TRBJ1-1; no clear D. Germline V gives CDR1 SQVTM, CDR2 ANQGSEA. Trimming shortened V by 6 bases and J by 2 bases, and 10 bases separated the two germline ends. This CDR3 spans 12 amino acids. The CDR3 reads CSVIYSNTEAFF. DNA for the CDR3: TGCAGCGTAATTTACAGTAACACTGAAGCTTTCTTT.

This clonotype was observed a few times. V is TRBV6-2 or TRBV6-3 and J is TRBJ2-2; D call uncertain. CDR1 is MNHEY, CDR2 SVGEGT, per germline. Trimming stripped 6 bases from V and 5 bases from J, with 10 bases between. The CDR3 is 13 residues long. In nucleotides, the CDR3 is TGTGCCAGCAGACTCGATTGGACCGGGGAGCTGTTTTTT. Its translation is CASRLDWTGELFF.

This clonotype was picked up a small number of times. The chain combines TRBV6-5 with TRBJ2-5, with 8 bases identical to TRBD2. After removal of 5 bases from V and 5 bases from J, the junction contained 10 bases not matched to a gene. This CDR3 has 15 amino acids. The germline V gene encodes CDR1 MNHEY and CDR2 SVGAGI. The CDR3 nucleotides read TGTGCCAGCAGTAGGACGCTAGCGGGCCACGAGACCCAGTACTTC. Translated, it gives CASSRTLAGHETQYF.

This chain connects TRBV25-1 to TRBJ1-1, with D perhaps TRBD1 (5 bases). CDR1 and CDR2 (germline): MGHDK, SYGVNS. Trimming shortened V by 5 bases and J by 1 base, and 11 bases separated the two germline ends. The CDR3 consists of 14 residues. As DNA, the CDR3 is TGTGCCAGCAGTTCATCGGACACGAACACTGAAGCTTTCTTT. Translation: CASSSSDTNTEAFF.

J is TRBJ2-2 and V is TRBV11-1; maybe TRBD1 (6 bases). The V and J ends lost 4 bases and 4 bases respectively, with 19 bases between them. The V gene's germline CDR1 is SGHAT and CDR2 FQDESV (reference sequence). The length of the CDR3 is 17 residues. The CDR3 spells CASSSLEPKQGTGELFF. CDR3 DNA sequence: TGTGCCAGCAGCTCCCTCGAACCGAAACAGGGCACCGGGGAGCTGTTTTTT.

V is TRBV29-1 and J is TRBJ2-7; 7 nucleotides line up with TRBD1. The CDR3 contains 12 residues. Germline values: CDR1 SQVTM, CDR2 ANQGSEA. The V and J ends lost 7 bases and 5 bases, in that order; junction bases with no gene match: 8. DNA for the CDR3: TGCAGCGCAACAGACAGGGCCCACGAGCAGTACTTC. This translates into CSATDRAHEQYF.

The gene calls are TRBV7-9 and TRBJ2-5, with TRBD1 matching 7 bases. V was pared by 0 bases and J by 4 bases, with 11 bases of the junction left unmatched. The CDR3 loop spans 17 amino acids. CDR1 is SEHNR, CDR2 FQNEAQ, per germline (reference sequence). CDR3 residues: CASSLAFPGQYGETQYF. DNA of the CDR3: TGTGCCAGCAGCTTAGCATTCCCGGGACAGTACGGAGAGACCCAGTACTTC. The variable domain in full, with the rest retrieved from reference TRBV7-9 and TRBJ2-5, is DTGVSQNPRHKITKRGQNVTFRCDPISEHNRLYWYRQTLGQGPEFLTYFQNEAQLEKSRLLSDRFSAERPKGSFSTLEIQRTEQGDSAMYLCASSLAFPGQYGETQYFGPGTRLLVL.

The gene calls are TRBV20-1 and TRBJ2-7, with 10 bases matching TRBD1. The CDR3 has 15 residues. The junction had 6 bases not matched to a gene; V was cut back by 0 bases and J by 4 bases. The germline V gene encodes CDR1 DFQATT and CDR2 SNEGSKA (reference sequence). The CDR3 DNA reads as TGCAGTGCTAGAGATTTCGGGACAGGGGAGTACGAGCAGTACTTC. This gives the protein CSARDFGTGEYEQYF.

The chain has TRBV7-8 and TRBJ1-2, with 7 bases that match TRBD1. The V gene end was trimmed by 11 bases and the J gene end by 3 bases; junction bases not matched to a gene: 9. The germline CDR1 and CDR2 sequences are SGHVS and FQNEAQ. The CDR3 extends over 13 amino acids. The CDR3 coding sequence is TGTGCCGGCTGGGACAGCCGAGACTATGGCTACACCTTC. Its protein product is CAGWDSRDYGYTF.

This clonotype turned up a few times. A read error may be the cause here, since a much bigger clone is one base away. The rearrangement uses TRBV12-3 or TRBV12-4 and TRBJ1-1; D gene uncertain. V lost 3 bases to trimming and J lost 7 bases, with 9 bases between them. There are 12 residues in the CDR3. The CDR3 DNA reads TGTGCCAGCAGTTTTAGTCCAAATGAAGCTTTCTTT. It specifies CASSFSPNEAFF.

This clonotype was seen more than once but under ten times. CDR3 bases: TGCAGTGCTAGAGATTTCGGGACAGGCACAACCTACGAGCAGTACTTC. Its translation is CSARDFGTGTTYEQYF. The chain recombines TRBV20-1 with TRBJ2-7, with 8 positions matching TRBD1. This CDR3 comprises 16 residues. V was pared by 0 bases and J by 2 bases, with 9 bases of the junction left unmatched. In germline, CDR1 is DFQATT, CDR2 SNEGSKA (reference sequence).

This clonotype was observed a handful of times. This chain joins TRBV6-5 and TRBJ2-5; D not certain. The V gene lost 6 bases and the J gene lost 2 bases, with 16 bases spanning the gap. The CDR3 is 15 amino acids. The germline V gene encodes CDR1 MNHEY and CDR2 SVGAGI. This CDR3 reads CASRTAMWVQETQYF. The CDR3 nucleotides read TGTGCCAGCAGAACCGCCATGTGGGTTCAAGAGACCCAGTACTTC.

Points on this clonotype: The conserved phenylalanine or tryptophan is not found at the CDR3 terminus, so this likely reflects a read error. The limits of the CDR3 on the DNA are not certain, so only TCRdb's listed CDR3 is given. The CDR3 here is CSAQVNSNSPLQS. V gene TRBV20-1 combines with J gene TRBJ1-6. A total of 13 residues make up the CDR3, ends included. The germline V gene encodes CDR1 DFQATT and CDR2 SNEGSKA (reference sequence).

This clonotype has just a few counts. V gene TRBV4-3 combines with J gene TRBJ2-5; 8 bases agree with TRBD2. Trimming cost V 4 bases and J 5 bases; bases outside gene matches: 6. The CDR3 is 14 amino acids. CDR1 LGHNA and CDR2 YSLEER come from the germline V gene. The CDR3 reads CASSLTSVGETQYF. As DNA, the CDR3 is TGCGCCAGCAGCCTGACTAGCGTTGGGGAGACCCAGTACTTC.

There are many counts of this clonotype. The chain links TRBV7-2 to TRBJ2-7, with D perhaps matching TRBD1 (5 bases). The germline CDR1 and CDR2 sequences are SGHTA and FQGNSA. CDR3 length equals 17 residues. V was clipped by 5 bases and J by 0 bases, with 20 bases between them. Written as DNA, the CDR3 is TGTGCCAGCAGCAGCCACCCGCAGGGCGAGAGCTCCTACGAGCAGTACTTC. It is translated as CASSSHPQGESSYEQYF. Full variable domain (missing parts from reference TRBV7-2 and TRBJ2-7): GAGVSQSPSNKVTEKGKDVELRCDPISGHTALYWYRQSLGQGLEFLIYFQGNSAPDKSGLPSDRFSAERTGGSVSTLTIQRTQQEDSAVYLCASSSHPQGESSYEQYFGPGTRLTVT.

This clonotype was counted ten times or more. The chain recombines TRBV5-1 with TRBJ1-1, with D perhaps TRBD1 (6 bases). V gave up 3 bases and J gave up 2 bases, with 11 bases separating them. Germline CDR1 reads SGHRS; CDR2 reads YFSETQ. This CDR3 is built from 14 residues. CDR3 DNA sequence: TGCGCCAGCAGCTCGGGACAACCCAACACTGAAGCTTTCTTT. Translated: CASSSGQPNTEAFF.

Concerning this clonotype: A single base separates this from a much larger clone, so it may be a read error. The chain carries TRBV11-3 and TRBJ2-5; D perhaps matches TRBD2 (5 bases). Germline V CDR1 and CDR2: SGHNT, YENEEA. This CDR3 is 13 amino acids long. The V end lost 3 bases, the J end lost 5 bases, and 10 bases lay between the germline ends. The CDR3 region is CASSLEASETQYF. The CDR3, as DNA: TGTGCCAGCAGCTTGGAGGCCTCGGAGACCCAGTACTTC. Filled out from reference TRBV11-3 and TRBJ2-5, the complete variable domain reads EAGVVQSPRYKIIEKKQPVAFWCNPISGHNTLYWYLQNLGQGPELLIRYENEEAVDDSQLPKDRFSAERLKGVDSTLKIQPAELGDSAVYLCASSLEASETQYFGPGTRLLVL.

This clonotype came up many times. The J gene is TRBJ2-2, the V gene TRBV6-6; TRBD1 might be the D (6 bases). CDR3 size: 15 residues. V dropped 6 bases and J dropped 2 bases, with 13 bases sitting between them. Germline loops: CDR1 MNHNY, CDR2 SVGAGI (reference sequence). The CDR3 protein is CASRAGQHNTGELFF. For the CDR3, the DNA is TGTGCCAGCAGAGCCGGACAGCATAACACCGGGGAGCTGTTTTTT.